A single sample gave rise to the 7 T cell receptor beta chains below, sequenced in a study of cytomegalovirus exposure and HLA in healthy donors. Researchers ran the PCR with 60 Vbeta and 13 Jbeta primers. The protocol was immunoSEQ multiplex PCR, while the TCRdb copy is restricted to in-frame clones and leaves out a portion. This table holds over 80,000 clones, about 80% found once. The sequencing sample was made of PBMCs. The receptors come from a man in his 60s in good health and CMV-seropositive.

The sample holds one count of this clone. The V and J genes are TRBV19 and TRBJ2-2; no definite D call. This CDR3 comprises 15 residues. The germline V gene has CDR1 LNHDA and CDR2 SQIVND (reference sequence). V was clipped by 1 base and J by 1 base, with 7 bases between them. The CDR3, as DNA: TGTGCCAGTAGTATAGGGCCCTTGAACACCGGGGAGCTGTTTTTT. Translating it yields CASSIGPLNTGELFF.

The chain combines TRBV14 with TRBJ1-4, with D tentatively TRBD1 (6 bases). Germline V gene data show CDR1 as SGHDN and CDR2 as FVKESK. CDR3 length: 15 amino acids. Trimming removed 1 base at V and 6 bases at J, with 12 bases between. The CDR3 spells CASSQGNRVDEKLFF. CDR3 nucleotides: TGTGCCAGCAGCCAAGGGAACAGGGTTGATGAAAAACTGTTTTTT.

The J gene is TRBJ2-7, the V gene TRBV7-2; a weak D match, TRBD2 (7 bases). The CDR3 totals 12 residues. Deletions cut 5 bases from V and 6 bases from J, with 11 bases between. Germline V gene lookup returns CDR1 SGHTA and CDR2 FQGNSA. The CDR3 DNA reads TGTGCCAGCAGCGAGGGGGGGCTCGAGCAGTACTTC. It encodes CASSEGGLEQYF.

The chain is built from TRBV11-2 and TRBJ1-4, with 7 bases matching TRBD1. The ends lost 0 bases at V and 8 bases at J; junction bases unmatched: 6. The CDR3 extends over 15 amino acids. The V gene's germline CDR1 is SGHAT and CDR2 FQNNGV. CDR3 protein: CASSLDKGAGEKLFF. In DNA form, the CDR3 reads TGTGCCAGCAGCTTAGATAAGGGGGCTGGAGAAAAACTGTTTTTT.

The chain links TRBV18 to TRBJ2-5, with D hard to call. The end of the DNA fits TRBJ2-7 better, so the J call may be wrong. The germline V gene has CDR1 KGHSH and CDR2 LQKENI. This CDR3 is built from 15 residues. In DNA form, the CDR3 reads TGTGCCAGCTCACCACTGGGTGTCGGTAACTACGAGCAGTACTTC. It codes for CASSPLGVGNYEQYF.

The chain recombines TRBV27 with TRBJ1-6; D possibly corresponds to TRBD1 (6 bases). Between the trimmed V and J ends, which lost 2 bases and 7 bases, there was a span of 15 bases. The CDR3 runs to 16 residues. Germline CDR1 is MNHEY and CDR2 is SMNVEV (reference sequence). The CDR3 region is CASSLGSGQPNSPLHF. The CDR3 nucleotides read TGTGCCAGCAGTTTAGGAAGTGGACAGCCCAATTCACCCCTCCACTTT.

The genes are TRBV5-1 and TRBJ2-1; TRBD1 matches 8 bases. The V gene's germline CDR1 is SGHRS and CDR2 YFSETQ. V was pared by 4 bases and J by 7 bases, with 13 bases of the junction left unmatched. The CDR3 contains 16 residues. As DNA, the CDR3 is TGCGCCAGCAGCGCCACCGGGACAGGTAGGCCGAATGAGCAGTTCTTC. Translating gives CASSATGTGRPNEQFF.